The clone carrying this T cell receptor beta chain has just one count. Antigen specificity is unknown. Generated by immunoSEQ multiplex PCR, the TCRdb table keeps only in-frame clones and is missing some. The data show some 1.5 million clones, with 98% seen just once and less than 0.55% held by the top ten. J gave up 7 bases and V 4 bases, and 4 bases lay outside the gene matches. Germline CDR1 SGHRS, CDR2 YFSETQ. The length of the CDR3 is 13 residues. This entry is derived from a study of shared clonotypes between healthy human individuals. Study-wide points: Estimated richness values were generally larger in naive subsets than in memory subsets.

This TCR came from a man aged 30 to 45 in good health. What was sequenced was naive CD4+ T cells sorted from blood. The subset is: CD45RA+ positively selected. The chain has TRBV5-1 and TRBJ2-1; 8 bases match TRBD1. As DNA, the CDR3 is TGCGCCAGCAGCAACAGACAGGGGAATGAGCAGTTCTTC. Translating it yields CASSNRQGNEQFF.